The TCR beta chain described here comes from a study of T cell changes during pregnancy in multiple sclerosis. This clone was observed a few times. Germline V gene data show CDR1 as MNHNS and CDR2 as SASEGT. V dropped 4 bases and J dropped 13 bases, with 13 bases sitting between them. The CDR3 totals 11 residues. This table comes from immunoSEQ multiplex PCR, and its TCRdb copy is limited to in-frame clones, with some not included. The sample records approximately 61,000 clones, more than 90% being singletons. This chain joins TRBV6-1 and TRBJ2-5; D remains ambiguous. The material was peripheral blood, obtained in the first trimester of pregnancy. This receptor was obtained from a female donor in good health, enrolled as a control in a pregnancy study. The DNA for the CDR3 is TGTGCCAGCAGTGGCCCCGGGTTTATGTACTTC. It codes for CASSGPGFMYF.